Given below is one TCR beta chain in context. Reverse transcription of roughly 0.5 to 1 ug RNA was performed with random hexamers. TCRdb analysed the immunoSEQ multiplex PCR reads with MiXCR anew, one entry per CDR3 protein. The sample includes roughly 200,000 distinct CDR3 sequences, 85% to 95% of them seen just once. The data were taken from a study of CD8 T cells in Susac syndrome. The sample was CD4+ T cells from PBMCs. The clonotype comes from a human donor with multiple sclerosis.

CDR3 nucleotides: TGTGCCAGCAGCCAAGAGCAACACCGCGTTGGAGAGACCCAGTACTTC. Translation: CASSQEQHRVGETQYF. The V and J genes are TRBV14 and TRBJ2-5; D remains ambiguous. This CDR3 is 16 amino acids long. The germline gives CDR1 SGHDN, CDR2 FVKESK. Trimming stripped 0 bases from V and 4 bases from J, with 15 bases between.